This is a list of T cell receptor beta chains from one sample in a study of blood T cells in healthy people across ages. TCRdb itself ran the 5' RACE reads through MiXCR, one entry per CDR3 protein. The sample has roughly 1,300,000 distinct CDR3 sequences; almost 60% are singletons. The sequencing input was blood. Source of these receptors: a man between 18 and 29 years old in good health. The conserved cysteine and the conserved F or W are not part of the CDR3 here. Some rows mark clone size as missing; the rest say once, few, many or name a class of expanded clone.

clone_size cdr3_length j_call v_call cdr3_aa
few 13 TRBJ2-4 TRBV20-1 SASRGSLAKNIQY
- 14 - TRBV3-1 ASSRQGVLAKNIQY
- 12 TRBJ2-7 TRBV29-1 SVEGGGDSYEQY
- 13 TRBJ2-7 TRBV4-1 ASSQERSANYEQY
- 12 TRBJ2-7 TRBV6-2/TRBV6-3 AISRDRSSYEQY
- 13 TRBJ2-3 TRBV20-1 SARGLADITDTQY
few 12 TRBJ2-7 TRBV9 ASSSPSGGSMKY
few 12 TRBJ2-7 TRBV29-1 SVDLGGTGNEQY
- 12 TRBJ2-5 TRBV28 ASSFVGGVETQY
- 13 TRBJ1-1 TRBV7-9 ASSLVPSRGSEAF
- 16 TRBJ2-5 TRBV11-3 ASSLGWGLAGSYNEQY
- 14 TRBJ1-2 TRBV9 ASSAVGFRTDYGYT
- 14 TRBJ1-1 TRBV20-1 SARDEGTETYTEAF
- 12 - TRBV7-9 ASSSSRESYEQY
- 13 - TRBV15 ATSRTGTGYHEQY
- 13 TRBJ1-6 TRBV3-1 ASSQETGQYSPLH
once 14 - TRBV7-9 ASSLSRDLSSYEQY
- 11 TRBJ2-7 TRBV25-1 ASGQEHPYEQY
many 13 TRBJ2-4 TRBV7-2 ASSDRDRAKNIQY
- 12 - TRBV6-2/TRBV6-3 ASSYSAEFYEQY
- 10 TRBJ2-4 TRBV20-1 SAPDRGGGKY
once 13 TRBJ2-7 TRBV3-1 ASNTRDGSSYEQY
- 12 TRBJ2-1 TRBV2 ASKTGTGLVEQF
- 14 TRBJ2-1 TRBV28 ASSLPGLAGLNEQF
- 13 TRBJ2-7 TRBV7-2 ASSLVSGEAYEQY
few 12 TRBJ2-4 TRBV7-2 ASSLLGGENIQY
- 13 TRBJ1-1 TRBV6-2/TRBV6-3 ASSDLGQRNTEAF
few 13 TRBJ1-4 TRBV10-3 AISEPGTVNEKLF
- 12 TRBJ1-2 TRBV6-4 ASSDREEFEGYT
- 11 TRBJ2-1 TRBV20-1 SASLKREGEQF
- 13 TRBJ1-4 TRBV13 ASSERDSFNEKLF
- 11 TRBJ2-2 TRBV4-1 ASSQIDAGELF
- 15 TRBJ2-7 TRBV14 ASSQGTTRDWAYEQY
- 14 TRBJ2-5 TRBV5-1 ASSLLGGANQDEQY
- 14 TRBJ1-3 TRBV4-3 ASSQDSKSSENTIY
- 9 TRBJ2-1 TRBV29-1 STRGLYEQF
- 11 TRBJ1-5 TRBV29-1 SVRPGDGQPQH
- 13 TRBJ2-5 TRBV6-2/TRBV6-3 ASSPDGTPQETQY
- 16 TRBJ2-1 TRBV7-9 ASSLAQPLAQTYNEQF
- 12 TRBJ2-1 TRBV6-5 ASSWGQGNNEQF
- 14 TRBJ2-4 TRBV12-3/TRBV12-4 ASSFLTSGAKNIQY
- 17 TRBJ2-7 TRBV20-1 SARALVGHARLMRYEQY
- 13 TRBJ2-3 TRBV2 ASSESSSSTDTQY
few 11 TRBJ2-7 TRBV27 ASSFDTGYEQY
- 14 TRBJ2-3 TRBV27 ASSSKRQGARDTQY
few 13 - TRBV7-9 AGDLGDSYQETQY
- 14 TRBJ2-5 TRBV6-1 ASSDGTSFSQETQY
few 10 TRBJ2-4 TRBV7-9 ASSLVENIQY
few 18 TRBJ2-7 TRBV27 ASGSLPGTSGNVLAYEQY
- 15 TRBJ2-7 TRBV5-1 ASKAITGASSSYEQY
- 12 TRBJ2-7 TRBV29-1 SVAGGLGSYEQY
few 13 TRBJ2-3 TRBV12-3/TRBV12-4 ASRWTSGGTDTQY
once 11 TRBJ2-1 TRBV20-1 SARGGQGNEQF
once 12 TRBJ2-7 TRBV4-2 ASSQRNLYYEQY
- 11 TRBJ1-1 TRBV25-1 ASRLRSETEAF